These T cell receptor beta chains were read from a single sample in a study of vaccination effects on CD4 cells after COVID-19. Antigen specificity for these receptors is unknown. Clones were sequenced by immunoSEQ multiplex PCR, and TCRdb holds only the in-frame ones, with some missing. The table has some 79,000 clones, roughly 72% seen once. Material: CD4+ T cells from PBMCs cultured with HCoV-229E spike peptides, obtained before COVID-19 vaccination. These receptors all stem from a human donor who received a COVID-19 vaccine. Both conserved end residues are part of each CDR3. The D gene is left open where the match is weak. Not every row has a clone size; where given, it reads once, few, many or a size class.

TRBD1 | TRBJ1-5 | TRBV7-9 | few | CASSLVVGEGAQPQHF | TGTGCCAGCAGCTTAGTTGTGGGAGAGGGGGCACAGCCCCAGCATTTT
TRBD1 | TRBJ1-5 | TRBV6-1 | - | CASSDQGVIGSNQPQHF | TGTGCCAGCAGTGATCAGGGGGTAATAGGTAGCAATCAGCCCCAGCATTTT
TRBD1 | TRBJ1-5 | TRBV2 | - | CASSVQGVEQPQHF | TGTGCCAGCAGTGTGCAGGGGGTTGAACAGCCCCAGCATTTT
- | TRBJ1-5 | TRBV24-1 | - | CATSDLPTDSNQPQHF | TGTGCCACCAGTGACTTACCGACGGATAGCAATCAGCCCCAGCATTTT
- | TRBJ1-1 | TRBV19 | - | CASSIKQGLANTEAFF | TGTGCCAGTAGTATAAAACAGGGTTTGGCGAACACTGAAGCTTTCTTT
- | TRBJ1-2 | TRBV3-1/TRBV3-2 | - | CASSLTGYGYTF | TGTGCCAGCAGCCTAACAGGCTATGGCTACACCTTC
- | TRBJ1-1 | TRBV3-1/TRBV3-2 | - | CASSQERGLEAFF | TGTGCCAGCAGCCAAGAACGCGGACTTGAAGCTTTCTTT
- | TRBJ1-5 | TRBV11-1 | - | CASSAGDTGNQPQHF | TGTGCCAGCAGCGCGGGGGACACAGGCAATCAGCCCCAGCATTTT
- | TRBJ2-2 | TRBV7-2 | - | CASSLSGGLSGELFF | TGTGCCAGCAGCTTATCCGGGGGGCTGTCCGGGGAGCTGTTTTTT
TRBD2 | TRBJ2-5 | TRBV4-2 | - | CASSQDGGLAGNQETQYF | TGTGCCAGCAGCCAAGATGGGGGACTAGCGGGGAACCAAGAGACCCAGTACTTC
- | TRBJ1-1 | TRBV7-9 | - | CASSLGTGRPQAEAFF | TGTGCCAGCAGCTTAGGTACGGGAAGACCACAGGCTGAAGCTTTCTTT
TRBD2 | TRBJ2-3 | TRBV24-1 | - | CATSGSGGADTQYF | TGTGCCACCAGTGGATCCGGGGGGGCGGATACGCAGTATTTT
TRBD1 | TRBJ1-6 | TRBV4-1 | - | CASSLRPGQGLSPLHF | TGCGCCAGCAGTCTCAGACCGGGACAGGGACTTTCACCCCTCCACTTT
- | TRBJ1-2 | TRBV19 | - | CASSISERGYTF | TGTGCCAGTAGTATATCAGAGAGGGGCTACACCTTC
- | TRBJ1-1 | TRBV5-1 | - | CASSSSQGGVNTEAFF | TGCGCCAGCAGCTCCTCTCAGGGCGGGGTGAACACTGAAGCTTTCTTT
- | TRBJ1-2 | TRBV7-2 | - | CASSYDIHGYTF | TGTGCCAGCAGCTACGACATTCATGGCTACACCTTC
TRBD2 | TRBJ2-3 | TRBV18 | - | CASTLLLAGGGSTDTQYF | TGTGCCAGTACCCTCCTCCTTGCAGGCGGGGGTAGCACAGATACGCAGTATTTT
- | TRBJ1-2 | TRBV7-3 | - | CASSSGPGSNYGYTF | TGTGCCAGCAGCTCCGGCCCGGGCAGCAACTATGGCTACACCTTC
- | TRBJ1-1 | TRBV29-1 | - | CSGTQMNTEAFF | TGCAGCGGCACACAGATGAACACTGAAGCTTTCTTT
TRBD1 | TRBJ2-3 | TRBV29-1 | - | CSADGTGGAASQYF | TGCAGCGCCGACGGGACAGGGGGAGCCGCGTCGCAGTATTTT
- | TRBJ1-1 | TRBV3-1/TRBV3-2 | - | CASSQEDRWDKDGAFF | TGTGCCAGCAGCCAAGAAGATCGATGGGATAAGGATGGCGCTTTCTTT
TRBD1 | TRBJ1-2 | TRBV7-2 | - | CASSLGDRGLGYGYTF | TGTGCCAGCAGCTTAGGGGACAGGGGGCTTGGCTATGGCTACACCTTC
- | TRBJ1-1 | TRBV5-1 | - | CASSPRGGTPNTEAFF | TGCGCCAGCAGCCCCCGGGGGGGGACTCCGAACACTGAAGCTTTCTTT
- | TRBJ1-6 | TRBV9 | - | CASSVYYNSPLHF | TGTGCCAGCAGCGTCTACTATAATTCACCCCTCCACTTT
- | TRBJ1-1 | TRBV20-1 | - | CSAAGGPEAFF | TGCAGTGCTGCGGGGGGCCCTGAAGCTTTCTTT
TRBD1 | TRBJ2-3 | TRBV6-2/TRBV6-3 | - | CASSRGTVADTQYF | TGTGCCAGCAGTCGTGGGACAGTTGCAGATACGCAGTATTTT
- | TRBJ2-5 | TRBV7-9 | - | CASSLQEAQYF | TGTGCCAGCAGCTTACAAGAGGCCCAGTACTTC
- | TRBJ2-6 | TRBV12-3/TRBV12-4 | - | CASSFAGANVLTF | TGTGCCAGCAGTTTCGCAGGGGCCAACGTCCTGACTTTC
TRBD1 | TRBJ1-2 | TRBV7-2 | - | CASSPDRDYGYTF | TGTGCCAGCAGTCCCGACAGGGACTATGGCTACACCTTC
- | TRBJ2-1 | TRBV9 | once | CASSVAVGGLDEQFF | TGTGCCAGCAGCGTAGCGGTGGGGGGGCTCGATGAGCAGTTCTTC
TRBD1 | TRBJ1-5 | TRBV19 | - | CASSRRDSSNQPQHF | TGTGCCAGTAGTCGCCGGGACAGTAGCAATCAGCCCCAGCATTTT
- | TRBJ1-6 | TRBV7-2 | few | CASRGFSPLHF | TGTGCCAGTCGGGGGTTTTCACCCCTCCACTTT
TRBD1 | TRBJ1-2 | TRBV29-1 | - | CSVDEGGGYGYTF | TGCAGCGTTGACGAAGGGGGCGGCTATGGCTACACCTTC
TRBD1 | TRBJ2-2 | TRBV10-3 | - | CAISDPPGQGIGELFF | TGTGCCATCAGTGACCCTCCGGGACAGGGAATCGGGGAGCTGTTTTTT
- | TRBJ1-2 | TRBV9 | few | CANSPGLLWGYTF | TGTGCCAACTCTCCGGGTTTGCTGTGGGGCTACACCTTC
TRBD1 | TRBJ2-5 | TRBV28 | - | CASSSASTGRRETQYF | TGTGCCAGCAGTTCCGCTTCGACAGGGCGGCGGGAGACCCAGTACTTC
TRBD1 | TRBJ1-2 | TRBV5-1 | once | CASSPGTGDLSYGYTF | TGCGCCAGCAGCCCCGGGACAGGGGATTTAAGCTATGGCTACACCTTC
TRBD1 | TRBJ1-5 | TRBV7-2 | few | CASSSSGGTGSQPQHF | TGTGCCAGCAGCTCTAGTGGGGGGACAGGGTCACAGCCCCAGCATTTT
- | TRBJ1-3 | TRBV28 | few | CASNDPGGSSGNTIYF | TGTGCCAGCAACGACCCCGGAGGTTCCTCTGGAAACACCATATATTTT
TRBD2 | TRBJ2-3 | TRBV4-2 | - | CASSSTGAGGGADTQYF | TGTGCCAGCAGCTCAACCGGGGCGGGGGGAGGTGCAGATACGCAGTATTTT
- | TRBJ1-4 | TRBV6-5 | - | CASSRDLNEKLFF | TGTGCCAGCAGCCGAGATCTTAATGAAAAACTGTTTTTT
- | TRBJ1-5 | TRBV5-6 | - | CASSLGRGYSNQPQHF | TGTGCCAGCAGCTTGGGAAGGGGTTATAGCAATCAGCCCCAGCATTTT